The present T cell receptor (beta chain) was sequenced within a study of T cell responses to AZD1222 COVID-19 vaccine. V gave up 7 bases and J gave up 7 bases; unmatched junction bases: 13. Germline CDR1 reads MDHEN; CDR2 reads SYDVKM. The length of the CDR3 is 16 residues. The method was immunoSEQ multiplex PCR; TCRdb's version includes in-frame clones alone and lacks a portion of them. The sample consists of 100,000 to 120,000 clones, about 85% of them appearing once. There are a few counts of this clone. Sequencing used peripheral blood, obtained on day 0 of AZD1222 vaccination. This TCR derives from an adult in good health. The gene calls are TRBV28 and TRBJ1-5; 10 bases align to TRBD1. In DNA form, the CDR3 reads TGTGCCAGCACTCGCAGGGACAGGGGTATGGAGCAGCCCCAGCATTTT. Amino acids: CASTRRDRGMEQPQHF.